The clone carrying this TCR beta chain was picked up one time. The antigen is not known. The data were taken from a study of cytomegalovirus exposure and HLA in healthy donors. Whole-study results and caveats: The study recorded fewer than 200 TCR beta chains that were cytomegalovirus-associated.

The PCR ran on 60 Vbeta and 13 Jbeta primers. Data came from immunoSEQ multiplex PCR; TCRdb stores just in-frame clones and leaves some out. The data contain about 150,000 clones, about 74% of them singletons. This CDR3 has 14 amino acids. CDR1 and CDR2 (germline): SGHNT, YENEEA. Trimming took 3 bases from V and 5 from J; bases not matched to a gene: 2. Sequenced: PBMCs. This chain joins TRBV11-3 and TRBJ2-7, with TRBD2 matching 12 bases. The sequence came from a woman aged 40 to 50 in good health and CMV-seronegative. The CDR3 coding sequence is TGTGCCAGCAGCTTTGGACTAGCGGGAAACGAGCAGTACTTC. Protein: CASSFGLAGNEQYF.